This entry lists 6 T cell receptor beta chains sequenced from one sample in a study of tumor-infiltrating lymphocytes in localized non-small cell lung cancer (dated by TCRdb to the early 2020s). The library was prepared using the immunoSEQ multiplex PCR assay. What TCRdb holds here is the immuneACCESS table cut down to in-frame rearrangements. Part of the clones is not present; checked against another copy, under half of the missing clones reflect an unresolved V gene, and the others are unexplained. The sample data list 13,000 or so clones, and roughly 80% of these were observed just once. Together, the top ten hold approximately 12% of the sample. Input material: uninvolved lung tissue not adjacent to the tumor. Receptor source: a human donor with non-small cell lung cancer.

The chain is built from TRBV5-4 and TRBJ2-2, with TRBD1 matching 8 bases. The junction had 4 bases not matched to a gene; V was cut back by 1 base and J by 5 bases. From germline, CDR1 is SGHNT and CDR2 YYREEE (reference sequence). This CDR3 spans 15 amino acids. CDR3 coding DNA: TGTGCCAGCAGCTTGCTAGGACAGGGAACCGGGGAGCTGTTTTTT. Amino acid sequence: CASSLLGQGTGELFF.

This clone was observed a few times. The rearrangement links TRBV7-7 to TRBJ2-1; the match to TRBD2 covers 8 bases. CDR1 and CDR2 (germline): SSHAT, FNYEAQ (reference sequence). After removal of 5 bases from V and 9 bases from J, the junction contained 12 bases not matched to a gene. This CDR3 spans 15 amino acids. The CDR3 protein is CASSAGGRGAGEQFF. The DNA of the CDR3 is TGTGCCAGCAGCGCCGGAGGGCGGGGGGCCGGTGAGCAGTTCTTC.

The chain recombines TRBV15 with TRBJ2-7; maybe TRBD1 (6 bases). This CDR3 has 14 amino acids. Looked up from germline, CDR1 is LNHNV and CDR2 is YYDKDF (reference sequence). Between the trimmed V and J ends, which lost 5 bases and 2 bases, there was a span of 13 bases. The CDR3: CATSFDKGAYEQYF. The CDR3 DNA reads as TGTGCCACCAGCTTTGACAAGGGGGCCTACGAGCAGTACTTC.

The CDR3 spells CASSLSGPPNTEAFF. CDR3 nucleotide sequence: TGCGCCAGCAGCTTGAGTGGGCCACCGAACACTGAAGCTTTCTTT. The gene calls are TRBV5-1 and TRBJ1-1; D ambiguous. Germline CDR1 is SGHRS and CDR2 is YFSETQ. This CDR3 spans 15 amino acids. Trimming cost V 1 base and J 1 base, with 11 bases left between them.

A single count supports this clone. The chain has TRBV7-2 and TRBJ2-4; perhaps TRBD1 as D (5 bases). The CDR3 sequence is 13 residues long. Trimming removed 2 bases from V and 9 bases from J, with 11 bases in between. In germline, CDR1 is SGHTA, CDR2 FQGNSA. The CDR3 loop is CASSLPGSAIQYF. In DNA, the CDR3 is TGTGCCAGCAGCTTACCAGGGTCGGCCATTCAGTACTTC.

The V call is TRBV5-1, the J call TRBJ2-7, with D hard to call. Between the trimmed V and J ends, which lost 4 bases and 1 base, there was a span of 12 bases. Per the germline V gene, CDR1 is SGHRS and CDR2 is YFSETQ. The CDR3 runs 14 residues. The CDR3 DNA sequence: TGCGCCAGCAGCGTTCATATAGAATCCTACGAGCAGTACTTC. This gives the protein CASSVHIESYEQYF.